This TCR beta chain was recovered during a study of T-cell memory formation after mild COVID-19. As concerns this clonotype: The antigen is not known.

Study outcomes and limitations: Clones shrinking from day 15 to 85 showed even CD4/CD8 mixes; later expanders tilted CD4+. Contracting clones localized mainly to CM and EM when CD4+ and mainly to EMRA when CD8+. Day 37-peaking second-wave clones had unconfirmed SARS-CoV-2 specificity.

The length of the CDR3 is 16 residues. V gave up 4 bases and J gave up 4 bases; unmatched junction bases: 8. Germline CDR1 reads SGDLS; CDR2 reads YYNGEE. 5'RACE, which relied on constant-segment primers, yielded TCR alpha and TCR beta cDNA libraries carrying sample barcodes and UMIs. TCRdb reanalysed the 5' RACE reads using MiXCR and keeps one entry per CDR3 protein. The data hold 550,000 to 600,000 distinct CDR3 sequences, with about 20% observed a single time. The genes are TRBV9 and TRBJ2-2; 9 bases are a match to TRBD2. Sequenced: PBMCs or a T cell subset sorted from them (not recorded which). The receptor's source is an adult woman who had mild COVID-19 (a few samples of this study predate the infection). Cell type and time point are not known. CDR3 sequence (DNA): TGTGCCAGCAGCCAGAATCTAGCGGGATCCACCGGGGAGCTGTTTTTT. Translating it yields CASSQNLAGSTGELFF.